Below, 30 T cell receptor beta chains from the same sample are listed, as sequenced in a study of beta chain features in type 1 diabetes. Every isolated RNA sample was fully reverse transcribed, so sequencing captured expressed TCRB transcripts. Using immunoSEQ multiplex PCR, the repertoire was profiled, and TCRdb retains in-frame clones only, with some absent. The table records tens of thousands of clones, roughly three fifths of them present only once. The sample consisted of Tregs from blood. The receptors originated from a woman between 18 and 29 years old in good health.

The chain uses TRBV7-9 and TRBJ2-5; 7 nucleotides agree with TRBD1. The CDR3 consists of 13 residues. CDR1 and CDR2 (germline): SEHNR, FQNEAQ (reference sequence). With V trimmed by 4 bases and J by 4 bases, 3 bases remained unmatched. In nucleotides, the CDR3 is TGTGCCAGCAGCTGGACAGGTTCAGAGACCCAGTACTTC. Translation: CASSWTGSETQYF.

Only a few counts were recorded for this clone. The rearrangement uses TRBV18 and TRBJ2-3, with D perhaps TRBD2 (6 bases). This CDR3 has 14 amino acids. CDR1 is KGHSH, CDR2 LQKENI, per germline. V gave up 6 bases and J gave up 1 base, with 11 bases separating them. The CDR3 nucleotides read TGTGCCAGCTCCCAGGCTAGCGGCACAGATACGCAGTATTTT. Residues: CASSQASGTDTQYF.

The chain joins TRBV5-1 to TRBJ2-7; no clear D gene. CDR1 and CDR2 from the germline V gene are SGHRS and YFSETQ. Trimming removed 3 bases from V and 5 bases from J, with 9 bases in between. The CDR3 sequence is 12 residues long. The CDR3 region has the DNA TGCGCCAGCAGCTACGCAGGTGACGAGCAGTACTTC. It yields the protein CASSYAGDEQYF.

This clone came up a few times. The genes are TRBV30 and TRBJ1-2, with TRBD1 matching 8 bases. With V trimmed by 1 base and J by 13 bases, 11 bases remained unmatched. Germline lookup yields CDR1 GTSNPN and CDR2 SVGIG (reference sequence). The CDR3 contains 13 residues. Here the CDR3 DNA reads TGTGCCTGGAGTGGGGGGACAGGTTACCTGTGCACCTTC. It yields the protein CAWSGGTGYLCTF.

This clone came up a few times. The chain is built from TRBV2 and TRBJ2-3, with TRBD2 matching over 10 bases. The CDR3 is 18 amino acids. Per germline, CDR1 SNHLY and CDR2 FYNNEI. Trimming removed 2 bases from V and 5 bases from J; junction bases left unmatched: 13. For the CDR3, the DNA is TGTGCCAGCAGTGAACTCCAAGCGGGAGGGCCCTGGGGAGATACGCAGTATTTT. This translates into CASSELQAGGPWGDTQYF. Based on the CDR3 plus reference TRBV2 and TRBJ2-3, the full variable domain is EPEVTQTPSHQVTQMGQEVILRCVPISNHLYFYWYRQILGQKVEFLVSFYNNEISEKSEIFDDQFSVERPDGSNFTLKIRSTKLEDSAMYFCASSELQAGGPWGDTQYFGPGTRLTVL.

On this clone: Relative to the germline gene, one junction end is altered; a read error may explain this. The chain employs TRBV29-1 and TRBJ2-1, with D maybe TRBD2 (5 bases). In germline, CDR1 is SQVTM, CDR2 ANQGSEA. This CDR3 is built from 12 residues. CDR3 residues: CSVVDSRELVLF. The DNA for the CDR3 is TGCAGCGTTGTGGACTCTAGAGAGCTTGTCCTCTTC.

This chain links TRBV5-4 with TRBJ1-1, with 11 bases identical to TRBD1. CDR1 and CDR2 (germline): SGHNT, YYREEE (reference sequence). The V and J ends lost 3 bases and 5 bases, in that order; junction bases with no gene match: 9. The CDR3 runs 16 residues. In nucleotides, the CDR3 is TGTGCCAGCAGCTACGCCGTGGGACAGGGGGGAACTGAAGCTTTCTTT. This encodes CASSYAVGQGGTEAFF.

This clone came up once. This chain links TRBV7-2 with TRBJ1-6, with 8 positions matching TRBD1. The junction had 7 bases not matched to a gene; V was cut back by 5 bases and J by 10 bases. CDR3 size: 14 residues. Germline V CDR1 and CDR2: SGHTA, FQGNSA. CDR3 residues: CASSLGAGGSPLHF. CDR3 DNA: TGTGCCAGCAGCCTTGGGGCAGGGGGCTCACCCCTCCACTTT.

The rearrangement links TRBV19 to TRBJ2-5; TRBD2 might be the D (5 bases). The germline CDR1 and CDR2 sequences are LNHDA and SQIVND (reference sequence). The CDR3 contains 14 residues. V was trimmed by 3 bases and J by 4 bases, leaving 12 bases between them. CDR3 sequence: CASSIIGKSETQYF. The CDR3 region has the DNA TGTGCCAGTAGTATTATCGGGAAGTCAGAGACCCAGTACTTC.

This clone was counted only a few times. The V call is TRBV11-3, the J call TRBJ2-3; D may be TRBD1 (5 bases). Trimming removed 2 bases at V and 3 bases at J, with 9 bases between. Germline V gene lookup returns CDR1 SGHNT and CDR2 YENEEA. CDR3 size: 14 residues. CDR3 protein: CASSLLGVTDTQYF. The CDR3 coding sequence is TGTGCCAGCAGCTTATTAGGGGTGACAGATACGCAGTATTTT.

The chain links TRBV18 to TRBJ1-1; a possible D gene is TRBD1 (6 bases). Per the germline V gene, CDR1 is KGHSH and CDR2 is LQKENI. This CDR3 contains 12 residues. V lost 9 bases, J lost 3 bases, and 11 bases lay in between. This chain's CDR3 is CASYGQHTEAFF. In DNA form, the CDR3 reads TGTGCCAGTTACGGACAGCACACTGAAGCTTTCTTT. Full variable domain (rest looked up from reference TRBV18 and TRBJ1-1): NAGVMQNPRHLVRRRGQEARLRCSPMKGHSHVYWYRQLPEEGLKFMVYLQKENIIDESGMPKERFSAEFPKEGPSILRIQQVVRGDSAAYFCASYGQHTEAFFGQGTRLTVV.

This clone appeared a few times. The chain has TRBV29-1 and TRBJ2-1; D possibly corresponds to TRBD2 (5 bases). This CDR3 contains 14 residues. V was cut by 4 bases and J by 5 bases, with 15 bases left in between. The V gene's germline CDR1 is SQVTM and CDR2 ANQGSEA. The CDR3 DNA is TGCAGCGTTGTTGCGGATCTAGCAAACAATGAGCAGTTCTTC. It translates to CSVVADLANNEQFF.

CDR3 sequence (DNA): TGCGCCAGCAGCCAACCCACCGGGGGGTTTAATGAGCAGTTCTTC. Its translation: CASSQPTGGFNEQFF. The chain employs TRBV4-1 and TRBJ2-1; TRBD2 agrees at 7 bases. From germline, CDR1 is MGHRA and CDR2 YSYEKL. The CDR3 sequence is 15 residues long. J gave up 7 bases and V 2 bases, and 8 bases lay outside the gene matches.

V and J are TRBV2 and TRBJ2-5; D not certain. The CDR3 runs to 14 residues. The germline V gene has CDR1 SNHLY and CDR2 FYNNEI. Trimming removed 3 bases at V and 1 base at J, with 9 bases between. CDR3 DNA sequence: TGTGCCAGCAGTGAGATCCGCGGCCAAGAGACCCAGTACTTC. It translates to CASSEIRGQETQYF.

The chain has TRBV5-1 and TRBJ2-3; D is perhaps TRBD2 (5 bases). The V end lost 6 bases, the J end lost 3 bases, and 17 bases lay between the germline ends. Germline V lookup: CDR1 SGHRS, CDR2 YFSETQ. This CDR3 is 15 amino acids long. The CDR3 sequence: CASNSEAWGTDTQYF. The CDR3 nucleotides are TGCGCCAGCAACTCGGAGGCTTGGGGAACAGATACGCAGTATTTT.

The rearrangement joins TRBV5-1 to TRBJ2-3; 11 nucleotides align to TRBD2. Germline V lookup: CDR1 SGHRS, CDR2 YFSETQ. This CDR3 region has 17 residues. The V gene end was trimmed by 0 bases and the J gene end by 5 bases; junction bases not matched to a gene: 8. Here the CDR3 reads CASSLALAGGPGDTQYF. CDR3 DNA: TGCGCCAGCAGCTTGGCCTTAGCGGGGGGGCCCGGAGATACGCAGTATTTT. The full variable domain, with the rest looked up from reference TRBV5-1 and TRBJ2-3, is KAGVTQTPRYLIKTRGQQVTLSCSPISGHRSVSWYQQTPGQGLQFLFEYFSETQRNKGNFPGRFSGRQFSNSRSEMNVSTLELGDSALYLCASSLALAGGPGDTQYFGPGTRLTVL.

The J gene is TRBJ2-7, the V gene TRBV6-5, with 9 bases lining up with TRBD1. V shed 6 bases and J 5 bases; nucleotides not matched to a gene: 11. Germline V lookup: CDR1 MNHEY, CDR2 SVGAGI. The CDR3 runs 15 residues. CDR3 loop: CASRIFSDRGHEQYF. The DNA for the CDR3 is TGTGCCAGCAGGATATTCTCGGACAGGGGCCACGAGCAGTACTTC.

This clone has just one count. The V call is TRBV7-8, the J call TRBJ2-1; 11 nucleotides align to TRBD2. The CDR3 totals 13 residues. Germline assignment: CDR1 SGHVS and CDR2 FQNEAQ. The V gene end was trimmed by 9 bases and the J gene end by 9 bases; junction bases not matched to a gene: 7. The CDR3 DNA reads as TGTGCCAGTACTAGCGGGAGAGAGGGTGAGCAGTTCTTC. It yields the protein CASTSGREGEQFF.

This chain links TRBV7-9 with TRBJ1-2; possibly TRBD1 for D (6 bases). The V gene lost 1 base and the J gene lost 1 base, with 7 bases spanning the gap. CDR3 length: 14 residues. Germline assignment: CDR1 SEHNR and CDR2 FQNEAQ (reference sequence). This chain's CDR3 is CASSLEGGNYGYTF. The CDR3 DNA sequence: TGTGCCAGCAGCTTAGAAGGGGGTAACTATGGCTACACCTTC.

This clone was seen only a few times. The rearrangement joins TRBV5-1 to TRBJ1-1; D is uncertain. The CDR3 length is 13 residues. The V and J ends lost 0 bases and 7 bases respectively, with 10 bases between them. The germline CDR1 and CDR2 sequences are SGHRS and YFSETQ. The CDR3 DNA sequence: TGCGCCAGCAGCTTGGCCGGGAGAGATGAAGCTTTCTTT. Amino acid sequence: CASSLAGRDEAFF.

The CDR3 DNA reads TGCAGCGCTGGCCACCGGGAGTGGACGAACACTGAAGCTTTCTTT. Translated, it gives CSAGHREWTNTEAFF. The chain is built from TRBV29-1 and TRBJ1-1; D gene ambiguous. The ends were cut back, 7 bases at V and 1 base at J, with 19 bases in the middle. This CDR3 is 15 amino acids long. From germline, CDR1 is SQVTM and CDR2 ANQGSEA.

The chain has TRBV20-1 and TRBJ1-2; TRBD1 might be the D (5 bases). CDR1 and CDR2 from the germline V gene are DFQATT and SNEGSKA (reference sequence). With 5 bases removed from V and 2 bases from J, the gap between germline ends came to 6 bases. This CDR3 spans 11 amino acids. CDR3 sequence (DNA): TGCAGTGCTGCAGGGAACTATGGCTACACCTTC. Translation gives CSAAGNYGYTF.

This clone was picked up one time. The chain joins TRBV23-1 to TRBJ2-5; 9 bases fit TRBD2. TRBV23-1 is designated an ORF whose function remains uncertain. J gave up 5 bases and V 4 bases, and 11 bases lay outside the gene matches. The CDR3 has 16 residues. CDR3 protein: CASSRIGGGAGETQYF. CDR3 coding DNA: TGCGCCAGCAGTCGGATTGGCGGGGGGGCTGGGGAGACCCAGTACTTC.

This clone was picked up one time. This chain uses TRBV6-6 with TRBJ2-2; 9 bases align to TRBD2. Per the germline V gene, CDR1 is MNHNY and CDR2 is SVGAGI (reference sequence). The CDR3 covers 16 residues. Trimming removed 3 bases from V and 5 bases from J; junction bases left unmatched: 7. The CDR3 spells CASSYGGRAGTGELFF. The CDR3 region has the DNA TGTGCCAGCAGTTATGGCGGGAGGGCGGGGACCGGGGAGCTGTTTTTT.

The sample holds a few counts of this clone. V is TRBV19 and J is TRBJ2-1, with 8 bases fitting TRBD2. This CDR3 spans 14 amino acids. The trim removed 9 bases at V and 3 bases at J, leaving 7 bases unmatched. The germline V gene has CDR1 LNHDA and CDR2 SQIVND (reference sequence). This CDR3 reads CASSGLAGYNEQFF. The CDR3 DNA follows: TGTGCCAGCTCCGGACTAGCTGGCTACAATGAGCAGTTCTTC. The variable domain in full, completed from reference TRBV19 and TRBJ2-1, reads DGGITQSPKYLFRKEGQNVTLSCEQNLNHDAMYWYRQDPGQGLRLIYYSQIVNDFQKGDIAEGYSVSREKKESFPLTVTSAQKNPTAFYLCASSGLAGYNEQFFGPGTRLTVL.

The sample holds a few counts of this clone. The rearrangement uses TRBV7-9 and TRBJ1-5; the D is unclear. Trimming shortened V by 6 bases and J by 9 bases, and 9 bases separated the two germline ends. CDR3 length: 11 amino acids. The germline V gene has CDR1 SEHNR and CDR2 FQNEAQ (reference sequence). CDR3 amino acids: CASSSSGPQHF. Here the CDR3 DNA reads TGTGCCAGCAGTTCCTCCGGGCCCCAGCATTTT.

The chain joins TRBV5-8 to TRBJ2-7, with D unresolved. V was clipped by 3 bases and J by 6 bases, with 10 bases between them. CDR1 is SGHTS and CDR2 is YDEGEE in the germline V gene. The CDR3 totals 12 residues. In nucleotides, the CDR3 is TGTGCCAGCAGCTGGAAGCGCGGCGAGCAGTACTTC. Amino acid sequence: CASSWKRGEQYF.

The V gene is TRBV9, the J gene TRBJ2-2, with a weak D call TRBD2 (6 bases). CDR1 and CDR2 from the germline V gene are SGDLS and YYNGEE. V lost 4 bases and J 8 bases, leaving 18 bases between the germline ends. CDR3 length equals 15 residues. CDR3: CASSTPRGPTGELFF. The CDR3 nucleotides are TGTGCCAGCAGCACCCCGCGGGGACCCACAGGGGAGCTGTTTTTT.

There are a few counts of this clone. The chain is built from TRBV19 and TRBJ2-5, with 8 bases matching TRBD2. The trim removed 9 bases at V and 5 bases at J, leaving 8 bases unmatched. Germline lookup yields CDR1 LNHDA and CDR2 SQIVND (reference sequence). The CDR3 consists of 13 residues. The CDR3: CARATSVEETQYF. The CDR3 DNA is TGTGCCAGGGCGACTAGCGTCGAGGAGACCCAGTACTTC.

The genes are TRBV4-3 and TRBJ1-2; the D is unclear. Germline lookup yields CDR1 LGHNA and CDR2 YSLEER. The CDR3 runs 14 residues. The ends were cut back, 1 base at V and 4 bases at J, with 10 bases in the middle. The CDR3 DNA reads as TGCGCCAGCAGCCAAGGAGGGCGAGGCTATGGCTACACCTTC. This sequence encodes CASSQGGRGYGYTF.